The clone carrying this T cell receptor beta chain has only a few counts. This CDR3 has 11 amino acids. V was clipped by 5 bases and J by 6 bases; unmatched bases: 2. CDR1 and CDR2 (germline): SQVTM, ANQGSEA. The data are from a study of blood T cell repertoires in COVID-19. Study-level information: The samples span acute and convalescent COVID-19 from the United States, Italy and Spain. Sources were T cells, B-cell-depleted T cells, or PBMCs; the material itself was cDNA or gDNA.

Original data processing: Amplification of reference gene primers provided the estimated nucleated cell counts. Assay: immunoSEQ multiplex PCR; the TCRdb copy retains only in-frame clones and omits some. The DNA was the basis for D and trimming; V, J and clone size are from that table. The sample lists 65,000 to 100,000 clones; about nine tenths were seen once. The sample was peripheral blood. V and J are TRBV29-1 and TRBJ2-7; 9 bases are shared with TRBD1. The sequence came from a man over 45 with acute or convalescent COVID-19. CDR3 nucleotides: TGCAGCGTTACGACAGGGGGCGAGCAGTACTTC. This gives the protein CSVTTGGEQYF.